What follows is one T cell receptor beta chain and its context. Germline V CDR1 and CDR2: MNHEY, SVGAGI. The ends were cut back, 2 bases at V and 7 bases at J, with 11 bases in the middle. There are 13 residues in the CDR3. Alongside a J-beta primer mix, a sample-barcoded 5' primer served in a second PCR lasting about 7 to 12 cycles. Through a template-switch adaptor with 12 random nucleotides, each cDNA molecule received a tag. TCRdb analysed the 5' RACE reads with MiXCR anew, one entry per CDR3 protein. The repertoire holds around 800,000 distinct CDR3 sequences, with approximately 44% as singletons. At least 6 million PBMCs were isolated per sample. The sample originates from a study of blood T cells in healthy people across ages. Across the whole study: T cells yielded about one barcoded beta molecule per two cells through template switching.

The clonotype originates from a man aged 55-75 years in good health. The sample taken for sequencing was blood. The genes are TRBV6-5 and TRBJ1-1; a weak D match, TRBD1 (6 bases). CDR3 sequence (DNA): TGTGCCAGCAGTTACACAACAGGGATTGAAGCTTTCTTT. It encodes CASSYTTGIEAFF.